At least ten counts were recorded for the clone carrying this TCR beta chain. The antigen is undetermined. The record originates from a study of Graves' ophthalmopathy and Graves' hyperthyroidism. Study-level findings and limits: Using 13 signatures, a model distinguished ophthalmopathy from stable hyperthyroidism, reaching more than 85% sensitivity and approximately 84% specificity. The model predicted progression of ophthalmopathy with a sensitivity of 60% to 71%, and its specificity was about 72%.

RNA transcripts were the source from which TCR beta CDR3 regions were amplified. In the first round, RT-PCR was carried out with HTBI primers, and a multiplex PCR formed the second round. One entry per CDR3 protein, called by TCRdb with MiXCR from the multiplex PCR reads. The sample holds about 220,000 distinct CDR3 sequences, 20% to 25% seen once. CDR1 is SGDLS, CDR2 YYNGEE, per germline. V gave up 7 bases and J gave up 8 bases, with 18 bases separating them. CDR3 size: 13 residues. Disease in donors with ophthalmopathy had moderate-to-severe activity, CAS ≥3, NOSPECS ≥4 and under 3 months' duration. Out of about 11 ml of fresh peripheral blood, PBMCs were obtained.

Sample: peripheral blood. This clonotype was obtained from a woman aged 50 to 60 with Graves' ophthalmopathy. The V call is TRBV9, the J call TRBJ1-1; D is undetermined. This chain's CDR3 is CASGDWASSEAFF. The CDR3 DNA is TGTGCCAGCGGGGATTGGGCATCCTCAGAAGCTTTCTTT.